A single sample is the source of the 2 T cell receptor beta chains below, sequenced in a study of beta chain features in type 1 diabetes. Reverse transcribing all isolated RNA meant expressed TCRB transcripts were sequenced. Here immunoSEQ multiplex PCR was the method, and the copy in TCRdb shows in-frame clones only, minus some. The sample has around 300,000 clones; about 11% are singletons. What was sequenced was naive CD4+ T cells from blood. These receptors were taken from a woman under 40 in good health.

The rearrangement uses TRBV10-3 and TRBJ2-3, with a weak D call TRBD1 (5 bases). The V end was cut by 6 bases, the J end by 1 base, with 14 bases between. CDR3 length: 15 residues. The germline CDR1 and CDR2 sequences are ENHRY and SYGVKD. The CDR3 region has the DNA TGTGCCATCAGCCAGACAGCGAGCGGCACAGATACGCAGTATTTT. Amino acids: CAISQTASGTDTQYF.

This clone was seen more than once but under ten times. The chain combines TRBV4-3 with TRBJ1-5; D remains unclear. Trimming stripped 3 bases from V and 4 bases from J, with 13 bases between. Germline V gene data show CDR1 as LGHNA and CDR2 as YSLEER. The CDR3 covers 15 residues. The CDR3 bases are TGCGCCAGCAGCCAGGACTCCCGAGGGAATCAGCCCCAGCATTTT. This encodes CASSQDSRGNQPQHF.